A selection of T cell receptor beta chains follows, all from one sample in a study of cytomegalovirus exposure and HLA in healthy donors. This table comes from immunoSEQ multiplex PCR, and its TCRdb copy is limited to in-frame clones, with some not included. This table holds 85,000 to 130,000 clones, 75% found once. Material for sequencing was PBMCs. Source of these receptors: a woman between 18 and 29 years old in good health and CMV-seropositive. Each CDR3 is given with its conserved first and last residue. The order of the fields is J gene, D gene, clone size, V gene, CDR3 DNA, CDR3 protein. The D gene is left open where the match is weak. Size tells how often a clone was seen (once, few, many) or the class of an expanded clone, and some rows leave it out.

TRBJ1-5 | NA | few | TRBV7-2 | TGTGCCAGCAGCTTAGGTCTCAATCAGCCCCAGCATTTT | CASSLGLNQPQHF
TRBJ2-5 | NA | NA | TRBV11-3 | TGTGCCAGCAGCTTAGATACTGGTCCGGAGACCCAGTACTTC | CASSLDTGPETQYF
TRBJ2-5 | TRBD1 | NA | TRBV27 | TGTGCCAGCAGTTCCGGGACAGGGGGCGCGGAGACCCAGTACTTC | CASSSGTGGAETQYF
TRBJ1-4 | NA | NA | TRBV6-5 | TGTGCCAGCAGTCCGGAGACTAATGAAAAACTGTTTTTT | CASSPETNEKLFF
TRBJ2-1 | NA | NA | TRBV7-9 | TGTGCCAGCAGCTTAGTGGGAGTCCACAATGAGCAGTTCTTC | CASSLVGVHNEQFF
TRBJ2-2 | TRBD1 | NA | TRBV28 | TGTGCCAGCAGTTTCAGGGGGCACAACACCGGGGAGCTGTTTTTT | CASSFRGHNTGELFF
TRBJ1-1 | NA | NA | TRBV23-1 | TGCGCCAGCCCCCCAACCGGGACACACACTGAAGCTTTCTTT | CASPPTGTHTEAFF
TRBJ2-7 | TRBD2 | NA | TRBV7-2 | TGTGCCAGCAGCTTAGTGCTAGCGGGAGCTCAATACGAGCAGTACTTC | CASSLVLAGAQYEQYF
TRBJ1-5 | NA | NA | TRBV28 | TGTGCCAGCAGCTCGGGTCAGCCCCAGCATTTT | CASSSGQPQHF
TRBJ1-2 | TRBD1 | NA | TRBV10-3 | TGTGCCATCGGAGACTGGGGCAGGGGGAGCGGCTACACCTTC | CAIGDWGRGSGYTF
TRBJ1-5 | TRBD1 | NA | TRBV10-1 | TGCGCCAGTGATACAGGGGGCGTAAATCAGCCCCAGCATTTT | CASDTGGVNQPQHF
TRBJ2-5 | NA | NA | TRBV11-2 | TGTGCCAGCAGCTTAGTGGGGGGAGGAGAGACCCAGTACTTC | CASSLVGGGETQYF
TRBJ2-7 | TRBD1 | NA | TRBV4-1 | TGCGCCAGCAGCCAAGATCAAGTGGGACAGGGGACCTACGAGCAGTACTTC | CASSQDQVGQGTYEQYF
TRBJ2-1 | NA | few | TRBV5-1 | TGCGCCAGCAGCCCCAATGTCCCGTCAGGGTACAATGAGCAGTTCTTC | CASSPNVPSGYNEQFF